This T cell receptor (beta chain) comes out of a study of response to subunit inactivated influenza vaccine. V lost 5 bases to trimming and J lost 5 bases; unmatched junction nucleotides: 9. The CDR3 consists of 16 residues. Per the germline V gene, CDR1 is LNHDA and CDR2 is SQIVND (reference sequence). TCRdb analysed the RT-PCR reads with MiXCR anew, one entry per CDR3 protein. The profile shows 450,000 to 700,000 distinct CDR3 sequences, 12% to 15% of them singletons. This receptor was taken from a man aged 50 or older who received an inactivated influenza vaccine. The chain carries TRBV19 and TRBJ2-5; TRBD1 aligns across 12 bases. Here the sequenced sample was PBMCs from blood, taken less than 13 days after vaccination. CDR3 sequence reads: CASSLDGTGGLETQYF. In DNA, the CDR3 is TGTGCCAGTAGTCTCGATGGGACAGGGGGCTTGGAGACCCAGTACTTC. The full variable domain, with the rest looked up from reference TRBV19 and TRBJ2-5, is DGGITQSPKYLFRKEGQNVTLSCEQNLNHDAMYWYRQDPGQGLRLIYYSQIVNDFQKGDIAEGYSVSREKKESFPLTVTSAQKNPTAFYLCASSLDGTGGLETQYFGPGTRLLVL.